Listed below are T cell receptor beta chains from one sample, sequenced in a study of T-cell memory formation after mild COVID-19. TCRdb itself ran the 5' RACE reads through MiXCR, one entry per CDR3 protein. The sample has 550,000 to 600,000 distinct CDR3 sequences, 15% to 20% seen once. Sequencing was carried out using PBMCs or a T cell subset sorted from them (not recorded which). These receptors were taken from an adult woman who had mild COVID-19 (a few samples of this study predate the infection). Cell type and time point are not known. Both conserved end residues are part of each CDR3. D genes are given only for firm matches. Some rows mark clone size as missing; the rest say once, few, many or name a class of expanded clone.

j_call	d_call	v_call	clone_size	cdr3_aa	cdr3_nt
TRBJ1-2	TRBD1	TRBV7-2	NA	CASSFDRVGGYGYTF	TGTGCCAGCAGCTTTGACAGGGTAGGAGGCTATGGCTACACCTTC
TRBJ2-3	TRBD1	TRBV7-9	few	CASSYRGRSTDTQYF	TGTGCCAGCAGCTACAGGGGGCGCAGCACAGATACGCAGTATTTT
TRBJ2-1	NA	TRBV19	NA	CASSIDVRRDNEQFF	TGTGCCAGTAGTATAGATGTACGGAGGGACAATGAGCAGTTCTTC
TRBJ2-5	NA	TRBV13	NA	CASRPRGTQGTQYF	TGTGCCAGCAGGCCTCGGGGGACCCAGGGGACCCAGTACTTC
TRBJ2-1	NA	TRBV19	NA	CASSIGIDEKFF	TGTGCCAGTAGTATAGGCATAGATGAGAAGTTCTTC
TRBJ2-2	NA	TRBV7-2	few	CASSLSLRVNTGELFF	TGTGCCAGCAGCTTATCCCTCCGTGTGAACACCGGGGAGCTGTTTTTT
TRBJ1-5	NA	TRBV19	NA	CASSMRIVGNQPQHF	TGTGCCAGTAGTATGCGCATTGTGGGCAATCAGCCCCAGCATTTT
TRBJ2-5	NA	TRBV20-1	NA	CSASRPQAGRYQETQYF	TGCAGTGCTAGTAGGCCTCAGGCAGGGAGGTACCAAGAGACCCAGTACTTC
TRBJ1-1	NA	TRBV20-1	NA	CSPAGYTEAFF	TGCAGTCCGGCGGGGTACACTGAAGCTTTCTTT
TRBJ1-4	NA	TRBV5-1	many	CASTEGQTTNEKLFF	TGCGCCAGCACGGAGGGTCAAACAACTAATGAAAAACTGTTTTTT
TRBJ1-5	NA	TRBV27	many	CASSPRTPYSNQPQHF	TGTGCCAGCAGTCCACGGACACCATATAGCAATCAGCCCCAGCATTTT
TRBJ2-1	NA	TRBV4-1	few	CASSQRLSGEYNEQFF	TGCGCCAGCAGCCAGAGATTGTCGGGGGAGTACAATGAGCAGTTCTTC
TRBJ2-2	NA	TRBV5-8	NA	CASSLGYSGELFF	TGTGCCAGCAGCTTAGGTTACTCCGGGGAGCTGTTTTTT
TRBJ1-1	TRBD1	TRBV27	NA	CASSTRQGPEAFF	TGTGCCAGCAGTACTCGACAGGGCCCTGAAGCTTTCTTT
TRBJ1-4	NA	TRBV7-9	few	CASSLDWAGINEKLFF	TGTGCCAGCAGCTTAGATTGGGCAGGAATTAATGAAAAACTGTTTTTT
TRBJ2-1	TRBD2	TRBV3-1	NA	CASSQDPGGGNNEQFF	TGTGCCAGCAGCCAAGATCCGGGCGGGGGGAACAATGAGCAGTTCTTC
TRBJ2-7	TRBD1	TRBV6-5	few	CASTSGQGAGEQYF	TGTGCCAGCACCTCGGGACAGGGAGCGGGGGAGCAGTACTTC
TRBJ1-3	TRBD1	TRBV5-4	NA	CASSIGQGRHSGNTIYF	TGTGCCAGCAGCATAGGACAGGGACGCCACTCTGGAAACACCATATATTTT
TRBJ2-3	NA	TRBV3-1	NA	CASSQPLGRGGADTQYF	TGTGCCAGCAGCCAGCCCTTAGGACGAGGGGGGGCAGATACGCAGTATTTT
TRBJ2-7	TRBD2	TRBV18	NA	CASSPSGSGGAHEQYF	TGTGCCAGCTCACCAAGTGGTAGCGGGGGGGCCCACGAGCAGTACTTC
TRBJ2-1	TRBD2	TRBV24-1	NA	CATSDLSGSPYNEQFF	TGTGCCACCAGTGATTTGAGCGGGAGTCCCTACAATGAGCAGTTCTTC
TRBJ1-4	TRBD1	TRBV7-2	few	CASSPDRGSEKLFF	TGTGCCAGCAGCCCGGACAGGGGGTCTGAAAAACTGTTTTTT
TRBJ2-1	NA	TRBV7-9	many	CASSPPDNEQFF	TGTGCCAGCAGCCCCCCCGACAATGAGCAGTTCTTC
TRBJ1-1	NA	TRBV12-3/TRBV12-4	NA	CASSWGVGAEAFF	TGTGCCAGCAGTTGGGGCGTGGGGGCTGAAGCTTTCTTT
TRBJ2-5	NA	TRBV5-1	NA	CASSLEKTQYF	TGCGCCAGCAGCTTGGAGAAGACCCAGTACTTC
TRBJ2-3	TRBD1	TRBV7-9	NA	CASSTGQGSSDTQYF	TGTGCCAGCAGCACCGGACAGGGAAGTTCAGATACGCAGTATTTT
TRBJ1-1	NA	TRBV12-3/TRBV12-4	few	CASSPPGVDTEAFF	TGTGCCAGCAGCCCCCCGGGGGTGGACACTGAAGCTTTCTTT
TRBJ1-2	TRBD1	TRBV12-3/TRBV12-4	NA	CASSSTGQGANYGYTF	TGTGCCAGCAGTTCGACCGGACAGGGGGCGAACTATGGCTACACCTTC
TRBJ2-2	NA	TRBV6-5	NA	CASTRQANTGELFF	TGTGCCAGCACCCGTCAGGCAAACACCGGGGAGCTGTTTTTT
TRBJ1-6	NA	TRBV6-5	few	CASSYSQALSSYNSPLHF	TGTGCCAGCAGTTACTCGCAGGCTTTAAGCTCCTATAATTCACCCCTCCACTTT
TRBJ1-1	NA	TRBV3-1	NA	CASSQLQGAAEAFF	TGTGCCAGCAGCCAGTTGCAGGGCGCGGCTGAAGCTTTCTTT
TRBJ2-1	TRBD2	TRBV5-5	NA	CASSTGTSGKPPKNEQFF	TGTGCCAGCAGCACCGGGACTAGCGGGAAGCCGCCGAAAAATGAGCAGTTCTTC
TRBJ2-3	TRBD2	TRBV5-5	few	CASSRRTSGGYDTDTQYF	TGTGCCAGCAGCCGTCGGACTAGCGGGGGATATGACACAGATACGCAGTATTTT
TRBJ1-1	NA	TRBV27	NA	CASSSTETNTEAFF	TGTGCCAGCAGTTCGACAGAGACGAACACTGAAGCTTTCTTT
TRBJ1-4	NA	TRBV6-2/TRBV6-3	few	CASSTRLSEKLFF	TGTGCCAGCAGTACCCGTCTTTCAGAAAAACTGTTTTTT
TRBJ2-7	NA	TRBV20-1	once	CSARRDGGEQYF	TGCAGTGCTCGCAGGGACGGGGGCGAGCAGTACTTC
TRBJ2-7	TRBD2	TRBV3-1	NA	CASSQGTSGIEQYF	TGTGCCAGCAGCCAAGGGACTAGCGGCATCGAGCAGTACTTC
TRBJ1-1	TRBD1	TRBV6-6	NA	CASSVRDRGEAFF	TGTGCCAGCAGTGTCCGGGACAGGGGTGAAGCTTTCTTT
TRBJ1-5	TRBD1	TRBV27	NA	CASGTGNQPQHF	TGTGCATCCGGGACAGGGAACCAGCCCCAGCATTTT
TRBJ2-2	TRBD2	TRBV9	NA	CASRRAGSPNTGELLF	TGTGCCAGCAGAAGAGCGGGGTCCCCGAACACCGGGGAGCTGCTTTTT
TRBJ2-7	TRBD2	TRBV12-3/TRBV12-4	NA	CASSLWREGRYEQYF	TGTGCCAGCAGTTTATGGCGGGAGGGGCGCTACGAGCAGTACTTC
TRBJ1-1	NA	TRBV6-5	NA	CASSYSAGSSTIEAFF	TGTGCCAGCAGTTATTCGGCAGGGTCATCCACAATTGAAGCTTTCTTT
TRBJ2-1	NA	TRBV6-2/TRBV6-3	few	CASRYLAEGGHNEQFF	TGTGCCAGCAGATACCTAGCGGAGGGGGGGCACAATGAGCAGTTCTTC
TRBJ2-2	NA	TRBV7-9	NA	CASSYRGSTGELFF	TGTGCCAGCAGCTACCGTGGGTCCACCGGGGAGCTGTTTTTT
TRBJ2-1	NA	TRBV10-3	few	CAIRLEGGEQFF	TGTGCCATCAGACTCGAGGGGGGTGAGCAGTTCTTC
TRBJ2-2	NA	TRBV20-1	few	CSAPNTNTGELFF	TGCAGTGCTCCTAATACAAACACCGGGGAGCTGTTTTTT
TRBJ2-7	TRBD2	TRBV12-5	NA	CASGLEGSSGGYYEQYF	TGTGCTAGTGGTTTGGAGGGAAGTAGCGGGGGGTACTACGAGCAGTACTTC
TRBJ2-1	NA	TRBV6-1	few	CASSERGPLNEQFF	TGTGCCAGCAGTGAACGAGGTCCCCTTAATGAGCAGTTCTTC
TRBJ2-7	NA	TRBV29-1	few	CSVAINRDDYEQYF	TGCAGCGTGGCAATCAACAGGGACGACTACGAGCAGTACTTC
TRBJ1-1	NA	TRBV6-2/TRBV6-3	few	CASSYSVTEAFF	TGTGCCAGCAGTTACTCGGTCACTGAAGCTTTCTTT
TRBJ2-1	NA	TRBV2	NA	CASSATGSGNEQFF	TGTGCCAGCAGCGCCACCGGGTCGGGCAATGAGCAGTTCTTC
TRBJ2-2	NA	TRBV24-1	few	CATSDPGVNTGELFF	TGTGCCACCAGTGACCCGGGGGTGAACACCGGGGAGCTGTTTTTT
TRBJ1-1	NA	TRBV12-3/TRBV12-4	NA	CASRLGGFTEAFF	TGTGCCAGCAGGCTAGGGGGGTTCACTGAAGCTTTCTTT